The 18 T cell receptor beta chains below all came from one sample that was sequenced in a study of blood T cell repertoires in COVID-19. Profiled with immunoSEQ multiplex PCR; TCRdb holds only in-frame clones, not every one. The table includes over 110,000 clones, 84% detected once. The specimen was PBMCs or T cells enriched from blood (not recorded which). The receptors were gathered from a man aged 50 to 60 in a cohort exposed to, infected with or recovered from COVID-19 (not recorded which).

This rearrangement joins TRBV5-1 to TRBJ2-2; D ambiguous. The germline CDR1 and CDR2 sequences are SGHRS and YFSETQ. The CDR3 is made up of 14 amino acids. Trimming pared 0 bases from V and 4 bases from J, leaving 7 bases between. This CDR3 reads CASSLGGTTGELFF. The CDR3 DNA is TGCGCCAGCAGCTTGGGAGGCACCACCGGGGAGCTGTTTTTT.

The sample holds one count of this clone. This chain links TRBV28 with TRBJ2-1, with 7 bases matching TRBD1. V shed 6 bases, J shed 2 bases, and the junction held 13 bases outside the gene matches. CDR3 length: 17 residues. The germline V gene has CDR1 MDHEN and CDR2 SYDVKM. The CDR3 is CASRWDKTGRPYNEQFF. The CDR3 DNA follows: TGTGCCAGCAGGTGGGACAAGACAGGGCGCCCCTACAATGAGCAGTTCTTC. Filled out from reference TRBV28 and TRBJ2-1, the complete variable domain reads DVKVTQSSRYLVKRTGEKVFLECVQDMDHENMFWYRQDPGLGLRLIYFSYDVKMKEKGDIPEGYSVSREKKERFSLILESASTNQTSMYLCASRWDKTGRPYNEQFFGPGTRLTVL.

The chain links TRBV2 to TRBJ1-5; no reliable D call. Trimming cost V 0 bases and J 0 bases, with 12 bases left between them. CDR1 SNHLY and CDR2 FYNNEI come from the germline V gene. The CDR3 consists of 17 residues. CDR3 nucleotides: TGTGCCAGCAGTGAAGCGTGGGGAGTGGATAGCAATCAGCCCCAGCATTTT. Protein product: CASSEAWGVDSNQPQHF.

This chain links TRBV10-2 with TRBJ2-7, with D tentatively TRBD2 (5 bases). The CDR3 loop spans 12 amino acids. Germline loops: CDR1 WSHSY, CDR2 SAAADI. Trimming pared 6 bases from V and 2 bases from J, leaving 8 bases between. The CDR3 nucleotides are TGCGCCAGCAGCGCCGGGACCTACGAGCAGTACTTC. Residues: CASSAGTYEQYF.

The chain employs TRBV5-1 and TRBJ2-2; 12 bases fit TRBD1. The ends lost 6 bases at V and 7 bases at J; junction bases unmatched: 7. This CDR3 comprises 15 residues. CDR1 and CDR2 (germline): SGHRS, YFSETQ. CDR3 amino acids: CASNPGQGAVGELFF. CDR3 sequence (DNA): TGCGCCAGCAACCCGGGACAGGGGGCGGTCGGGGAGCTGTTTTTT.

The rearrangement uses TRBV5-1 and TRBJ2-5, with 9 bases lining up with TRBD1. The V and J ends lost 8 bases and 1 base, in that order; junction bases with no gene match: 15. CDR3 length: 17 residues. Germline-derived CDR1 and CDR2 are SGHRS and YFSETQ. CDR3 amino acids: CASLGGTGKRGQETQYF. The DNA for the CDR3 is TGCGCCAGTCTGGGCGGGACAGGGAAGCGGGGCCAAGAGACCCAGTACTTC.

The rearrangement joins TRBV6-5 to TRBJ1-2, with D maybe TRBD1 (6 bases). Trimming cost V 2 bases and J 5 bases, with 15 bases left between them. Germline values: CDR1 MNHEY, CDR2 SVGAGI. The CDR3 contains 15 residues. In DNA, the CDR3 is TGTGCCAGCAGTTACGGAGACCCCGGGACATATGGCTACACCTTC. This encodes CASSYGDPGTYGYTF.

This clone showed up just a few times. CDR3 sequence (DNA): TGTGCCAGCAAAGGACAACCAAACACTGAAGCTTTCTTT. It is translated as CASKGQPNTEAFF. V and J are TRBV25-1 and TRBJ1-1; possible D gene TRBD1, 5 bases. The CDR3 covers 13 residues. The germline V gene encodes CDR1 MGHDK and CDR2 SYGVNS. Trimming pared 7 bases from V and 2 bases from J, leaving 11 bases between.

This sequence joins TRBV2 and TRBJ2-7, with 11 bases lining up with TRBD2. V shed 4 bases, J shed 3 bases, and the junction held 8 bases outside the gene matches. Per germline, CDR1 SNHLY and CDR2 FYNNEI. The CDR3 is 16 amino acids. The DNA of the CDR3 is TGTGCCAGCAGTGGGGAGACTAGCGGGGAACTCTACGAGCAGTACTTC. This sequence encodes CASSGETSGELYEQYF.

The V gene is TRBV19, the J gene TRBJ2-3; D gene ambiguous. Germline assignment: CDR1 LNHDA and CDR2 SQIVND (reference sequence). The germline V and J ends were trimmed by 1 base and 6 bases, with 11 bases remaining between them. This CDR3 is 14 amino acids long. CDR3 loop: CASSIARGPDTQYF. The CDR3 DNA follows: TGTGCCAGTAGTATAGCTCGTGGGCCCGATACGCAGTATTTT. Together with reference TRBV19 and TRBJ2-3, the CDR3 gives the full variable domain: DGGITQSPKYLFRKEGQNVTLSCEQNLNHDAMYWYRQDPGQGLRLIYYSQIVNDFQKGDIAEGYSVSREKKESFPLTVTSAQKNPTAFYLCASSIARGPDTQYFGPGTRLTVL.

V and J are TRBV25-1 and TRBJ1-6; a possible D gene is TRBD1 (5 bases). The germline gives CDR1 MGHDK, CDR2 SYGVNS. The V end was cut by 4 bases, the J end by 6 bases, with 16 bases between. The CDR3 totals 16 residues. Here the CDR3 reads CASSVGGERSNSPLHF. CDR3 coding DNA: TGTGCCAGCAGTGTAGGAGGGGAAAGGAGTAATTCACCCCTCCACTTT.

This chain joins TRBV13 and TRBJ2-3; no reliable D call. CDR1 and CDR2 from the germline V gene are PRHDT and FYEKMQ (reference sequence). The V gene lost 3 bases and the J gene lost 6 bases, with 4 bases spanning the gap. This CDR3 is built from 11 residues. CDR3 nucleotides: TGTGCCAGCAGCTTCGGGGATACGCAGTATTTT. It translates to CASSFGDTQYF.

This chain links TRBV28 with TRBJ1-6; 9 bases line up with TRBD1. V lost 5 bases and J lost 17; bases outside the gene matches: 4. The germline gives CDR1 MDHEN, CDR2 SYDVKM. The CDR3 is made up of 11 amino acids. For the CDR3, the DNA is TGTGCCAGCAGTGACCGGGACAGGGTCCACTTT. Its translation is CASSDRDRVHF.

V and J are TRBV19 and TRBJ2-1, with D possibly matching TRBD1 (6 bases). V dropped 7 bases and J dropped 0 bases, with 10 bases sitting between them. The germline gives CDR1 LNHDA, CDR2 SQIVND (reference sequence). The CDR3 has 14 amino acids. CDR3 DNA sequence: TGTGCCAGTACGGCGGACAGCTCCTACAATGAGCAGTTCTTC. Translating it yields CASTADSSYNEQFF.

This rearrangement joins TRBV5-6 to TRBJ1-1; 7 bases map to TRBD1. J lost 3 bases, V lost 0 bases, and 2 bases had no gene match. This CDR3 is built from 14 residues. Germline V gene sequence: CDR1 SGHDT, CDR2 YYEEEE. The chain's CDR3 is CASSLARGYTEAFF. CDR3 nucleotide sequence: TGTGCCAGCAGCTTGGCCAGGGGGTACACTGAAGCTTTCTTT.

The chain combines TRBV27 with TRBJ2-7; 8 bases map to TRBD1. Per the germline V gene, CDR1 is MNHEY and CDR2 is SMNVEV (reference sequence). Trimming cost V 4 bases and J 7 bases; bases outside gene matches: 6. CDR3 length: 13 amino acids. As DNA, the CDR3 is TGTGCCAGCAGTTACTATCAGGGGGCAGAGCAGTACTTC. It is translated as CASSYYQGAEQYF.

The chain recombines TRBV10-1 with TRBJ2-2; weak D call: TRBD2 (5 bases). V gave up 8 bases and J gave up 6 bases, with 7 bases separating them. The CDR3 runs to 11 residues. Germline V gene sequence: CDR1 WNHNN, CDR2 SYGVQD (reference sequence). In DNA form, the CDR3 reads TGCGCCAGCGGAGCGGCCGGGGAGCTGTTTTTT. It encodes CASGAAGELFF.

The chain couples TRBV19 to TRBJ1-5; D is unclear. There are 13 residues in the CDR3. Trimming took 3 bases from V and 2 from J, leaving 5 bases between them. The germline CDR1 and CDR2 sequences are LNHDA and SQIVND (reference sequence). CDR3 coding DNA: TGTGCCAGTAGTATCCCAGGCAATCAGCCCCAGCATTTT. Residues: CASSIPGNQPQHF.